The 15 T cell receptor beta chains below were found in one sample sequenced in a study of cytomegalovirus exposure and HLA in healthy donors. PCR primers comprised 60 Vbeta and 13 Jbeta primers. Measured with immunoSEQ multiplex PCR; TCRdb has only the in-frame clones, and not every one. The sample holds about 110,000 clones, roughly four fifths seen once. The sample taken for sequencing was PBMCs. These receptors came from a man aged 50 to 59 in good health and CMV-seronegative.

The V call is TRBV7-2, the J call TRBJ2-7; 12 bases fit TRBD2. The V gene end was trimmed by 9 bases and the J gene end by 3 bases; junction bases not matched to a gene: 3. The CDR3 totals 13 residues. Germline V CDR1 and CDR2: SGHTA, FQGNSA. The CDR3 nucleotides read TGTGCCAGTGCGACTAGCGGGGGCTACGAGCAGTACTTC. It is translated as CASATSGGYEQYF.

The genes are TRBV5-4 and TRBJ1-2, with D perhaps TRBD1 (6 bases). The CDR3 loop spans 15 amino acids. Germline V gives CDR1 SGHNT, CDR2 YYREEE (reference sequence). Trimming shortened V by 4 bases and J by 2 bases, and 15 bases separated the two germline ends. The CDR3 DNA sequence: TGTGCCAGCAGCCCCTCGTGGGGGGGCAACTATGGCTACACCTTC. This translates into CASSPSWGGNYGYTF.

The J gene is TRBJ1-1, the V gene TRBV2, with D possibly matching TRBD1 (6 bases). The V gene's germline CDR1 is SNHLY and CDR2 FYNNEI. This CDR3 spans 13 amino acids. The V end lost 8 bases, the J end lost 5 bases, and 15 bases lay between the germline ends. CDR3 sequence: CASLGAGETEAFF. For the CDR3, the DNA is TGTGCCAGCCTGGGGGCAGGGGAGACTGAAGCTTTCTTT.

In its sample, this clone was seen once. The rearrangement joins TRBV18 to TRBJ2-1; weak D call: TRBD1 (7 bases). In germline, CDR1 is KGHSH, CDR2 LQKENI. This CDR3 region has 16 residues. V lost 6 bases, J lost 5 bases, and 20 bases lay in between. CDR3 in amino acids: CASSPPGGLWDNEQFF. In DNA, the CDR3 is TGTGCCAGCTCCCCTCCAGGGGGGCTGTGGGACAATGAGCAGTTCTTC. The entire variable domain, with the rest obtained from reference TRBV18 and TRBJ2-1, is as follows: NAGVMQNPRHLVRRRGQEARLRCSPMKGHSHVYWYRQLPEEGLKFMVYLQKENIIDESGMPKERFSAEFPKEGPSILRIQQVVRGDSAAYFCASSPPGGLWDNEQFFGPGTRLTVL.

The J gene is TRBJ1-1, the V gene TRBV10-3; 11 positions match TRBD1. The germline CDR1 and CDR2 sequences are ENHRY and SYGVKD. The CDR3 has 16 amino acids. V lost 0 bases, J lost 4 bases, and 4 bases stayed unmatched. The CDR3 spells CAISESGDRGTTEAFF. CDR3 DNA: TGTGCCATCAGTGAGTCAGGGGACAGGGGGACCACTGAAGCTTTCTTT.

The chain links TRBV9 to TRBJ2-3; D possibly corresponds to TRBD2 (6 bases). This CDR3 spans 15 amino acids. From germline, CDR1 is SGDLS and CDR2 YYNGEE. The V and J ends lost 4 bases and 0 bases respectively, with 12 bases between them. The CDR3 here is CASSPAGFSTDTQYF. Here the CDR3 DNA reads TGTGCCAGCAGCCCCGCGGGGTTTAGCACAGATACGCAGTATTTT.

This chain connects TRBV23-1 to TRBJ1-1; D may be TRBD1 (6 bases). TRBV23-1 is given ORF status, its function remaining uncertain. The V and J ends lost 2 bases and 3 bases respectively, with 16 bases between them. The length of the CDR3 is 16 residues. CDR3 bases: TGCGCCAGCAGTCAACCCAGGGACAACTACTACACTGAAGCTTTCTTT. Protein product: CASSQPRDNYYTEAFF.

J is TRBJ2-7 and V is TRBV7-3; 8 positions agree with TRBD1. This CDR3 is 14 amino acids long. V shed 5 bases, J shed 1 base, and the junction held 4 bases outside the gene matches. CDR1 is SGHTA and CDR2 is FQGTGA in the germline V gene. Here the CDR3 reads CASSPDRGSYEQYF. CDR3 DNA sequence: TGTGCCAGCAGCCCCGACAGGGGATCCTACGAGCAGTACTTC. Supplemented by reference TRBV7-3 and TRBJ2-7, the full variable domain reads GAGVSQTPSNKVTEKGKYVELRCDPISGHTALYWYRQSLGQGPEFLIYFQGTGAADDSGLPNDRFFAVRPEGSVSTLKIQRTERGDSAVYLCASSPDRGSYEQYFGPGTRLTVT.

The chain's CDR3 is CASSPGGTGYTF. Written as DNA, the CDR3 is TGTGCCAGCTCACCAGGCGGTACTGGCTACACCTTC. The chain couples TRBV18 to TRBJ1-2; D is unclear. The CDR3 is 12 residues long. From germline, CDR1 is KGHSH and CDR2 LQKENI. Trimming took 2 bases from V and 7 from J, leaving 8 bases between them.

V and J are TRBV10-3 and TRBJ1-2; D is undetermined. Germline V gene sequence: CDR1 ENHRY, CDR2 SYGVKD. Trimming removed 0 bases from V and 0 bases from J, with 11 bases in between. The CDR3 has 16 residues. CDR3 loop: CAISESNPEANYGYTF. For the CDR3, the DNA is TGTGCCATCAGTGAGTCGAACCCAGAAGCTAACTATGGCTACACCTTC.

This clone appeared once. The V call is TRBV4-3, the J call TRBJ2-3, with 9 nucleotides matching TRBD1. The length of the CDR3 is 19 residues. The V gene's germline CDR1 is LGHNA and CDR2 YSLEER. The V gene end was trimmed by 4 bases and the J gene end by 3 bases; junction bases not matched to a gene: 17. The CDR3, as DNA: TGCGCCAGCAGCCTGAGGGGTAGGTCAGGGACAGGGTTGACAGATACGCAGTATTTT. Translating it yields CASSLRGRSGTGLTDTQYF.

V and J are TRBV10-3 and TRBJ1-1; unclear D gene. Germline V gene data show CDR1 as ENHRY and CDR2 as SYGVKD. The CDR3 consists of 14 residues. V lost 7 bases to trimming and J lost 3 bases, with 15 bases between them. CDR3 sequence reads: CAITQYEMDTEAFF. For the CDR3, the DNA is TGTGCCATCACCCAGTATGAAATGGACACTGAAGCTTTCTTT.

The chain couples TRBV18 to TRBJ2-5; no definite D call. The CDR3 covers 14 residues. Germline V gene lookup returns CDR1 KGHSH and CDR2 LQKENI. Trimming removed 3 bases from V and 4 bases from J, with 12 bases in between. CDR3 sequence (DNA): TGTGCCAGCTCACCCGCAGCCTCGGGAGAGACCCAGTACTTC. It translates to CASSPAASGETQYF.

This clone appeared a single time. The chain recombines TRBV14 with TRBJ2-1, with a tentative D call TRBD1 (5 bases). The V gene lost 3 bases and the J gene lost 0 bases, with 15 bases spanning the gap. The length of the CDR3 is 17 residues. Germline V gene data show CDR1 as SGHDN and CDR2 as FVKESK. CDR3 sequence: CASSQKTGLSSYNEQFF. CDR3 DNA: TGTGCCAGCAGCCAGAAAACAGGTTTGAGCTCCTACAATGAGCAGTTCTTC.

This clone was recorded once. The genes are TRBV2 and TRBJ1-5; D may be TRBD1 (6 bases). Trimming shortened V by 10 bases and J by 4 bases, and 14 bases separated the two germline ends. The CDR3 runs to 13 residues. In germline, CDR1 is SNHLY, CDR2 FYNNEI. The CDR3 DNA is TGTGCCATCCGGACAGTACTAAATCAGCCCCAGCATTTT. The encoded protein is CAIRTVLNQPQHF.